This section outlines one TCR beta chain sequence together with its context. What it recognizes is unknown. These data belong to a study of shared clonotypes between healthy human individuals. The CDR3 spans 15 residues. V dropped 4 bases and J dropped 8; count of bases not matched to a gene: 9. CDR1 and CDR2 (germline): LGHNA, YSLEER. Data came from immunoSEQ multiplex PCR; TCRdb stores just in-frame clones and leaves some out. The table shows roughly 320,000 clones, with more than 75% occurring only once. General study findings and limits: Some naive CD4 clonotypes, roughly 4.7%, turned up in common across a handful of donors.

Material: memory CD8+ T cells sorted from blood. Described subset: CD45RO+ cells pooled with CCR7-negative TemRA cells. The TCR originated in a young man in good health. This chain uses TRBV4-3 with TRBJ1-4; 8 nucleotides line up with TRBD1. The CDR3, as DNA: TGCGCCAGCAGCCGATTAGACAGGGGCGGCGAAAAACTGTTTTTT. Translation: CASSRLDRGGEKLFF.